The 6 T cell receptor beta chains reported below all come from one sample, sequenced in a study of cytomegalovirus exposure and HLA in healthy donors. 13 Jbeta primers and 60 Vbeta primers were used for the PCR. Some clones are missing from TCRdb's copy, which holds only in-frame ones; the method was immunoSEQ multiplex PCR. The data contain over 100,000 clones, over 60% of them seen just once; the ten biggest clones take up approximately 1.8%. The sequencing input was PBMCs. Receptor source: a female donor in good health and CMV-seropositive.

This sequence joins TRBV21-1 and TRBJ2-1; the table names TRBD2, a call not compared with the DNA. TRBV21-1 corresponds to a pseudogene. The CDR3 loop spans 17 amino acids. For the CDR3, the DNA is TGTGCCCCCAGGGTACTAGCGGGGGACACCACCTACAATGAGCAGTTCTTC. Translation: CAPRVLAGDTTYNEQFF.

The chain employs TRBV19 and TRBJ2-5, with D perhaps matching TRBD2 (6 bases). V lost 3 bases and J 3 bases, leaving 14 bases between the germline ends. This CDR3 has 15 amino acids. Germline-derived CDR1 and CDR2 are LNHDA and SQIVND (reference sequence). The CDR3, as DNA: TGTGCCAGTAGTATTTACTGGGGGGAGGAAGAGACCCAGTACTTC. The encoded protein is CASSIYWGEEETQYF.

The chain couples TRBV10-3 to TRBJ1-1; perhaps TRBD1 as D (5 bases). V lost 4 bases and J 4 bases, leaving 10 bases between the germline ends. Germline V gene data show CDR1 as ENHRY and CDR2 as SYGVKD. The CDR3 loop spans 13 amino acids. The CDR3 DNA reads TGTGCCATCAGTGGCGGGGGGTCCACTGAAGCTTTCTTT. Translation gives CAISGGGSTEAFF.

The rearrangement links TRBV2 to TRBJ2-1; 8 nucleotides align to TRBD1. CDR1 SNHLY and CDR2 FYNNEI come from the germline V gene. V was pared by 7 bases and J by 6 bases, with 8 bases of the junction left unmatched. The CDR3 has 14 residues. CDR3 amino acids: CASMPGQGGNEQFF. The CDR3 coding sequence is TGTGCCAGCATGCCTGGACAGGGAGGCAATGAGCAGTTCTTC.

As for this clone: At one of its ends the junction is not consistent with the germline gene, which may arise from a read error. This sequence joins TRBV9 and TRBJ1-2, with 7 bases aligning to TRBD1. Germline CDR1 is SGDLS and CDR2 is YYNGEE. This CDR3 has 15 amino acids. CDR3 in amino acids: CVSSDPGQTNYGYTF. CDR3 nucleotides: TGTGTCAGCAGCGATCCGGGACAGACTAACTATGGCTACACCTTC.

The CDR3 loop reads CASSLGSGGRETQYF. In DNA form, the CDR3 reads TGCGCCAGCAGCTTGGGTAGCGGGGGGCGAGAGACCCAGTACTTC. The chain carries TRBV5-1 and TRBJ2-5, with 10 bases fitting TRBD2. The CDR3 is made up of 15 amino acids. J was trimmed by 4 bases and V by 0 bases; bases with no gene match: 3. Germline V CDR1 and CDR2: SGHRS, YFSETQ.